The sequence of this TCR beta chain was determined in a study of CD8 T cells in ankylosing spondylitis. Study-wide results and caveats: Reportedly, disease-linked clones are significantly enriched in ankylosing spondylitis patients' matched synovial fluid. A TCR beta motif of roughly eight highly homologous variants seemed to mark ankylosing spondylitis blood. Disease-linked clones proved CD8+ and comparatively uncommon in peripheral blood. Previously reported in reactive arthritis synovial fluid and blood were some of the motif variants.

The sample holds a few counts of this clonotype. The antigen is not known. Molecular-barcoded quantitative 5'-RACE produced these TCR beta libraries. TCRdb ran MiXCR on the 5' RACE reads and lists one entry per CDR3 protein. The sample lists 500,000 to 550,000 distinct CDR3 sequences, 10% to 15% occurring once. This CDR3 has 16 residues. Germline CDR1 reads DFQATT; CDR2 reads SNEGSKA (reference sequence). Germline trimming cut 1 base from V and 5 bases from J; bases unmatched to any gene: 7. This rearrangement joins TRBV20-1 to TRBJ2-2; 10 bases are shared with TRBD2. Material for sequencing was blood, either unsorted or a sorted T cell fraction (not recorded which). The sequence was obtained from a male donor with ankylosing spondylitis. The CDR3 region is CSARAASGRRTGELFF. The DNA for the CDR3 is TGCAGTGCTAGAGCGGCTAGCGGGAGAAGGACCGGGGAGCTGTTTTTT.